This T cell receptor beta chain was captured by sequencing in a study of blood T cell repertoires in COVID-19. Study-level background: There were acute and convalescent COVID-19 samples, and they came from the United States, Italy and Spain. Sources were T cells, B-cell-depleted T cells, or PBMCs; the material itself was cDNA or gDNA.

Original processing notes: For nucleated cells, counts were estimated from reference gene primer amplification. The assay was immunoSEQ multiplex PCR, and TCRdb's table has in-frame clones only and misses some. V and J calls and clone size follow that table, whereas D and trimming were derived from the DNA. Here the sample spans 85,000 or so clones, nearly 95% being singletons. The germline CDR1 and CDR2 sequences are SGHRS and YFSETQ. V was pared by 4 bases and J by 3 bases, with 4 bases of the junction left unmatched. This CDR3 contains 14 residues. The chain has TRBV5-1 and TRBJ1-1; 9 nucleotides agree with TRBD1. The source of this sequence is a human donor with active COVID-19. The donor label of this sample is uncertain. Specimen: peripheral blood. The CDR3 here is CASSTGGMDTEAFF. The CDR3 DNA is TGCGCCAGCAGCACAGGGGGCATGGACACTGAAGCTTTCTTT.